The rows below give T cell receptor beta chains drawn from one sample of a study of T cell responses to AZD1222 COVID-19 vaccine. Produced via immunoSEQ multiplex PCR; TCRdb's table is partial and in-frame only. The sample records some 64,000 clones, around 90% being singletons. This specimen was peripheral blood, taken 28 days after the second dose of the MenACWY control vaccine. The receptors come from an adult who received the MenACWY meningococcal vaccine as a control. The CDR3 runs from the conserved cysteine through the conserved F or W. A D gene is named only where the DNA matches it firmly. Some rows have no size entry. The others give once, few or many, or a class for an expanded clone.

d_call: TRBD2; clone_size: NA; j_call: TRBJ2-1; v_call: TRBV5-1; cdr3_nt: TGCGCCAGCAGGGGGACTAGCGGGAGAAGAGATGAGCAGTTCTTC; cdr3_aa: CASRGTSGRRDEQFF
d_call: NA; clone_size: NA; j_call: TRBJ1-5; v_call: TRBV4-2; cdr3_nt: TGTGCCAGCAGCCAGGGCAGATTTAGCAATCAGCCCCAGCATTTT; cdr3_aa: CASSQGRFSNQPQHF
d_call: NA; clone_size: NA; j_call: TRBJ1-3; v_call: TRBV6-5; cdr3_nt: TGTGCCAGCAGCCGAAAGTCTGGGTCTGGAAACACCATATATTTT; cdr3_aa: CASSRKSGSGNTIYF
d_call: NA; clone_size: few; j_call: TRBJ2-2; v_call: TRBV30; cdr3_nt: TGTGCCTGGAGTGGACGCGGGGCTCTCTTGGCCGGGGAGCTGTTTTTT; cdr3_aa: CAWSGRGALLAGELFF
d_call: TRBD2; clone_size: NA; j_call: TRBJ2-1; v_call: TRBV6-4; cdr3_nt: TGTGCCAGCAAAGGAGGGCTAGCGGGGCGTGGGTTCTTC; cdr3_aa: CASKGGLAGRGFF
d_call: NA; clone_size: NA; j_call: TRBJ1-1; v_call: TRBV5-6; cdr3_nt: TGTGCCAGCAGCTTGGGCATGGGGATCACTGAAGCTTTCTTT; cdr3_aa: CASSLGMGITEAFF
d_call: NA; clone_size: NA; j_call: TRBJ2-7; v_call: TRBV5-4; cdr3_nt: TGTGCCAGCAGCTTGGAGCATGCCGAGCAGTACTTC; cdr3_aa: CASSLEHAEQYF
d_call: NA; clone_size: NA; j_call: TRBJ2-7; v_call: TRBV11-2; cdr3_nt: TGTGCCAGCAGCTTAGAATCGGGGACCAACTACGAGCAGTACTTC; cdr3_aa: CASSLESGTNYEQYF
d_call: TRBD1; clone_size: NA; j_call: TRBJ2-1; v_call: TRBV29-1; cdr3_nt: TGCAGCGGATCGACAGGGATCTACAATGAGCAGTTCTTC; cdr3_aa: CSGSTGIYNEQFF
d_call: NA; clone_size: NA; j_call: TRBJ1-1; v_call: TRBV6-5; cdr3_nt: TGTGCCAGCAGTTACACGGCTTCTTACACTGAAGCTTTCTTT; cdr3_aa: CASSYTASYTEAFF
d_call: NA; clone_size: NA; j_call: TRBJ2-2; v_call: TRBV6-5; cdr3_nt: TGTGCCAGCAACTTGGAAGTAAACACCGGGGAGCTGTTTTTT; cdr3_aa: CASNLEVNTGELFF
d_call: NA; clone_size: NA; j_call: TRBJ2-2; v_call: TRBV6-2/TRBV6-3; cdr3_nt: TGTGCCAGCAGTTACCTTTCCCTTTGGCAGGTCGGCACCGGGGAGCTGTTTTTT; cdr3_aa: CASSYLSLWQVGTGELFF
d_call: TRBD2; clone_size: NA; j_call: TRBJ2-1; v_call: TRBV18; cdr3_nt: TGTGCCAGCGGGACTAGTTCCTACAATGAGCAGTTCTTC; cdr3_aa: CASGTSSYNEQFF
d_call: TRBD2; clone_size: NA; j_call: TRBJ2-1; v_call: TRBV11-2; cdr3_nt: TGTGCCAGCAGCTCGCCGAGGTCCCGGTTTTGGGGAGGGTCTAGTGAGCAGTTCTTC; cdr3_aa: CASSSPRSRFWGGSSEQFF
d_call: NA; clone_size: once; j_call: TRBJ2-7; v_call: TRBV19; cdr3_nt: TGTGCCAGTAGCTTGACTAGTAGCTACGAGCAGTACTTC; cdr3_aa: CASSLTSSYEQYF
d_call: NA; clone_size: NA; j_call: TRBJ2-2; v_call: TRBV27; cdr3_nt: TGTGCCAGCAGTTTCCGGGACACAGGAGGCGGGGAGCTGTTTTTT; cdr3_aa: CASSFRDTGGGELFF